Listed below are T cell receptor beta chains from one sample, sequenced in a study of long-term antiretroviral therapy in people with HIV. TCRdb's copy holds only in-frame clones and misses some; the assay was immunoSEQ multiplex PCR. The sample yields 13,000 to 15,000 clones, roughly 90% seen once. The sequenced sample was unsorted PBMCs, obtained 6.2 years after starting antiretroviral therapy. The receptors originated from a man aged 40-50 years with HIV. Both conserved end residues are part of each CDR3. The order of the fields is D gene, clone size, J gene, V gene, CDR3 DNA, CDR3 protein. A D gene is named only where the DNA matches it firmly. Expanded clones are given a class, and other clones once, few, many or no size at all.

>TRBD2|NA|TRBJ2-1|TRBV5-6
TGTGCCAGCAGCCAGGGACTAGCGGCGGGCAATGAGCAGTTCTTC
CASSQGLAAGNEQFF
>TRBD2|NA|TRBJ2-1|TRBV7-2
TGTGCCAGCAGCTCTATAGCGGGAGCCCTCGGTGAGCAGTTCTTC
CASSSIAGALGEQFF
>NA|once|TRBJ1-1|TRBV13
TGTGCCAGCAGCTTAGGGGGCAGAGAAGCTTTCTTT
CASSLGGREAFF
>NA|NA|TRBJ1-5|TRBV4-1
TGCGCCAGCAGCCAGCCTGGGAGAATTAGCAATCAGCCCCAGCATTTT
CASSQPGRISNQPQHF
>NA|NA|TRBJ2-3|TRBV7-3
TGTGCCAGCAGCTTAGCGGGACAACACACAGATACGCAGTATTTT
CASSLAGQHTDTQYF
>NA|NA|TRBJ2-1|TRBV7-8
TGTGCCAGCAGACTCCATCCATCGAGGAATGAGCAGTTCTTC
CASRLHPSRNEQFF
>TRBD1|NA|TRBJ2-7|TRBV7-7
TGTGCCAGCAGCCCGAGGACAGGGGATGAGCAGTACTTC
CASSPRTGDEQYF
>NA|NA|TRBJ1-5|TRBV19
TGTGCCAGTAGTATAGAAGGTCGGGGGCAGCCCCAGCATTTT
CASSIEGRGQPQHF
>TRBD1|once|TRBJ2-2|TRBV28
TGTGCCAGCAAAGATTTTAGGACAGGGTCATCCGGGGAGCTGTTTTTT
CASKDFRTGSSGELFF
>NA|NA|TRBJ1-1|TRBV13
TGTGCCAGCAGCTTAAAGATCTCTAACACTGAAGCTTTCTTT
CASSLKISNTEAFF
>TRBD1|NA|TRBJ1-2|TRBV9
TGTGCCAGCAGCGTTACACAGGGGGTTAATGAGGGCTACACCTTC
CASSVTQGVNEGYTF
>NA|NA|TRBJ1-3|TRBV7-6
TGTGCCAGCAGCTTAGAACGACTTGGAAACACCATATATTTT
CASSLERLGNTIYF
>NA|NA|TRBJ2-3|TRBV27
TGTGCCAGCAGCTCGACTGGTAGCGATACGCAGTATTTT
CASSSTGSDTQYF
>NA|NA|TRBJ2-3|TRBV9
TGTGCCAGCAGCCCCCCCGACGGCACAGATACGCAGTATTTT
CASSPPDGTDTQYF
>NA|NA|TRBJ2-7|TRBV29-1
TGCAGCGTCAAAGGGGTTTACGAGCAGTACTTC
CSVKGVYEQYF
>TRBD1|NA|TRBJ2-7|TRBV2
TGTGCCAGCACCGAGGGCCCCGGGACAGGGGTCTACGAGCAGTACTTC
CASTEGPGTGVYEQYF
>TRBD2|NA|TRBJ2-1|TRBV15
TGTGCCACCAGCGTTAGCGGGAGGGTATACAATGAGCAGTTCTTC
CATSVSGRVYNEQFF
>NA|once|TRBJ1-5|TRBV18
TGTGCCAGCTCACGTGTGGGCAGCAGCGGTGGGCCCCAGCATTTT
CASSRVGSSGGPQHF
>NA|NA|TRBJ1-5|TRBV4-1
TGCGCCAGCAGCCAAGCCACAGAGGGACAGCCCCAGCATTTT
CASSQATEGQPQHF